This T cell receptor (beta chain) was sequenced in a study of cytomegalovirus exposure and HLA in healthy donors. In the PCR, 60 Vbeta and 13 Jbeta primers were used. The data were produced by immunoSEQ multiplex PCR, yet TCRdb's version contains in-frame clones alone and is incomplete. The sample carries around 140,000 clones, around 80% recorded once. Regarding the study as a whole: Reportedly, diagnosis of cytomegalovirus status by the classifier showed high specificity and sensitivity. In the analysis, some V segments, TRBV6-2 and TRBV6-3 included, were excluded as indistinguishable.

With V trimmed by 6 bases and J by 7 bases, 5 bases remained unmatched. This CDR3 is built from 13 residues. In germline, CDR1 is MDHEN, CDR2 SYDVKM. The donors comprised healthy bone marrow donors. As for this clone: Its antigen is undetermined.

Material for sequencing was PBMCs. The sequence was collected from a man aged 40-50 years in good health and CMV-seronegative. The chain combines TRBV28 with TRBJ1-4, with 7 bases fitting TRBD1. Here the CDR3 DNA reads TGTGCCAGCAGCCGTCGGACAGGTGAAAAACTGTTTTTT. Protein product: CASSRRTGEKLFF.